This T cell receptor beta chain derives from a study of T cells in Graves' hyperthyroidism and ophthalmopathy. Study information: Sampling of peripheral blood happened at initial diagnosis, prior to any treatment. Study-wide results and caveats: The model's output predicted ophthalmopathy at a median of approximately 6.5 months prior to onset.

There were TCR beta CDR3 regions amplified from RNA transcripts. First-round RT-PCR with HTBI primers amplified the TCR CDR3 region. TCRdb reprocessed the multiplex PCR reads with MiXCR, giving one entry per CDR3 protein. The sample consists of about 610,000 distinct CDR3 sequences, about a sixth of them appearing once. V was pared by 5 bases and J by 0 bases, with 14 bases between. This CDR3 contains 16 residues. Germline V gene sequence: CDR1 MNHEY, CDR2 SMNVEV (reference sequence). This clonotype was observed at least ten times. Its antigen remains unidentified. Input material: blood. The genes are TRBV27 and TRBJ2-1; D not certain. The clonotype was recovered from a woman aged 40-49 years with Graves' ophthalmopathy. The CDR3 DNA follows: TGTGCCAGCAGTACCCGGGCCTCCCTCTCCTACAATGAGCAGTTCTTC. The encoded protein is CASSTRASLSYNEQFF.